A single sample gave rise to the 25 T cell receptor beta chains below, sequenced in a study of shared clonotypes between healthy human individuals. Sequenced by immunoSEQ multiplex PCR; TCRdb stores in-frame clones only, minus some. This table holds 2 million to 2.5 million clones, approximately 90% found once. Sequencing was done on a sample of naive CD4+ T cells from PBMCs. Subset indicated: CD45RA+ positively selected. These TCRs come from a man aged 18 to 29 in good health. Some clones in this sample may be carry-over from other donors' samples.

V and J are TRBV5-1 and TRBJ1-1; a possible D gene is TRBD1 (6 bases). The V end was cut by 6 bases, the J end by 4 bases, with 16 bases between. Germline V lookup: CDR1 SGHRS, CDR2 YFSETQ. The CDR3 consists of 14 residues. CDR3 coding DNA: TGCGCCAGCACCCGAGGAGGGGGGGGCACTGAAGCTTTCTTT. Translating it yields CASTRGGGGTEAFF.

The chain joins TRBV18 to TRBJ2-2; D gene uncertain. The V gene lost 6 bases and the J gene lost 2 bases, with 7 bases spanning the gap. Germline-derived CDR1 and CDR2 are KGHSH and LQKENI. The CDR3 covers 13 residues. The CDR3 sequence is CASSQLNTGELFF. DNA for the CDR3: TGTGCCAGCTCCCAACTAAACACCGGGGAGCTGTTTTTT.

The V gene is TRBV6-1, the J gene TRBJ1-2; no clear D. The CDR3 runs to 13 residues. Germline CDR1 MNHNS, CDR2 SASEGT. Trimming removed 3 bases at V and 5 bases at J, with 10 bases between. For the CDR3, the DNA is TGTGCCAGCAGTGATGGAGATATGTATGGCTACACCTTC. It specifies CASSDGDMYGYTF.

V and J are TRBV18 and TRBJ1-3; 7 nucleotides match TRBD1. CDR1 is KGHSH and CDR2 is LQKENI in the germline V gene. After removal of 0 bases from V and 0 bases from J, the junction contained 8 bases not matched to a gene. The CDR3 spans 18 residues. The CDR3 is CASSPPGTVVSSGNTIYF. In DNA, the CDR3 is TGTGCCAGCTCACCACCTGGGACAGTGGTTTCCTCTGGAAACACCATATATTTT.

The chain joins TRBV19 to TRBJ2-1; 12 nucleotides agree with TRBD2. The J segment lost 8 bases and the V segment lost 8 bases, leaving 7 bases of the junction unmatched. This CDR3 comprises 14 residues. The germline gives CDR1 LNHDA, CDR2 SQIVND (reference sequence). The CDR3, as DNA: TGTGCCAGTTCTCTAGCGGGAGGGCTCTATGAGCAGTTCTTC. Translation gives CASSLAGGLYEQFF.

This chain connects TRBV19 to TRBJ2-7; D gene ambiguous. V was clipped by 1 base and J by 3 bases, with 16 bases between them. Germline lookup yields CDR1 LNHDA and CDR2 SQIVND (reference sequence). CDR3 length: 16 residues. The CDR3 coding sequence is TGTGCCAGTAGTATAGCCGGGCGCTCGGGTTACTACGAGCAGTACTTC. This gives the protein CASSIAGRSGYYEQYF. The full variable domain, its missing parts supplied by reference TRBV19 and TRBJ2-7, is DGGITQSPKYLFRKEGQNVTLSCEQNLNHDAMYWYRQDPGQGLRLIYYSQIVNDFQKGDIAEGYSVSREKKESFPLTVTSAQKNPTAFYLCASSIAGRSGYYEQYFGPGTRLTVT.

With respect to this clone: Other DNA sequences from this sample encode an identical CDR3 as well. The genes are TRBV7-9 and TRBJ2-7; 9 bases are shared with TRBD1. Trimming at V came to 5 bases and at J to 3 bases, leaving 2 bases not matched to a gene. Germline assignment: CDR1 SEHNR and CDR2 FQNEAQ (reference sequence). This CDR3 is 13 amino acids long. The DNA of the CDR3 is TGTGCCAGCAGCAGGGGACAGGGCTACGAGCAGTACTTC. It yields the protein CASSRGQGYEQYF.

The V call is TRBV28, the J call TRBJ2-1; D is unresolved. Trimming shortened V by 6 bases and J by 8 bases, and 14 bases separated the two germline ends. The germline V gene encodes CDR1 MDHEN and CDR2 SYDVKM. This CDR3 is 13 amino acids long. The chain's CDR3 is CASRYGSNDEQFF. The CDR3 bases are TGTGCCAGCAGATACGGTAGCAATGATGAGCAGTTCTTC.

This chain joins TRBV19 and TRBJ2-2; TRBD1 might be the D (5 bases). The CDR3 is 14 residues long. The V gene lost 6 bases and the J gene lost 1 base, with 9 bases spanning the gap. Germline V CDR1 and CDR2: LNHDA, SQIVND (reference sequence). The CDR3 DNA is TGTGCCAGTAGCCCAACAGGGAACACCGGGGAGCTGTTTTTT. As protein: CASSPTGNTGELFF.

V and J are TRBV2 and TRBJ1-2; maybe TRBD1 (5 bases). In germline, CDR1 is SNHLY, CDR2 FYNNEI. The CDR3 loop spans 12 amino acids. The ends were cut back, 8 bases at V and 7 bases at J, with 14 bases in the middle. The chain's CDR3 is CASVGGKSGYTF. The CDR3 DNA sequence: TGTGCCAGCGTTGGGGGGAAGTCTGGCTACACCTTC.

This chain joins TRBV9 and TRBJ2-5; 9 bases agree with TRBD2. The last part of the DNA fits TRBJ2-7 better; the J call may be wrong. There are 14 residues in the CDR3. Germline CDR1 reads SGDLS; CDR2 reads YYNGEE. The CDR3 nucleotides are TGTGCCAGCACCCGTAGCGGGAGCTCCTACGAGCAGTACTTC. Its translation is CASTRSGSSYEQYF.

This clone was counted once. V and J are TRBV5-4 and TRBJ2-3; 10 bases map to TRBD2. The CDR3 is made up of 15 amino acids. CDR1 and CDR2 (germline): SGHNT, YYREEE (reference sequence). J was trimmed by 6 bases and V by 5 bases; bases with no gene match: 9. This chain's CDR3 is CASSYGASGSDTQYF. CDR3 bases: TGTGCCAGCAGTTATGGGGCTAGCGGGAGTGATACGCAGTATTTT.

The chain links TRBV10-2 to TRBJ2-7; possible D gene TRBD1, 5 bases. Trimming stripped 6 bases from V and 4 bases from J, with 19 bases between. The germline V gene has CDR1 WSHSY and CDR2 SAAADI. This CDR3 is built from 15 residues. The CDR3 spells CASRDISDLLYEQYF. CDR3 in DNA: TGCGCCAGCAGGGACATCTCAGACTTGCTGTACGAGCAGTACTTC.

With regard to this clone: Other DNA sequences of this sample code for an identical CDR3. The rearrangement uses TRBV27 and TRBJ2-3; D uncertain. Germline CDR1 is MNHEY and CDR2 is SMNVEV (reference sequence). The CDR3 totals 14 residues. With 6 bases removed from V and 2 bases from J, the gap between germline ends came to 12 bases. CDR3 sequence reads: CASSRGRFTDTQYF. For the CDR3, the DNA is TGTGCCAGCAGCCGCGGCCGTTTCACAGATACGCAGTATTTT.

The chain has TRBV27 and TRBJ2-1, with 9 bases that match TRBD2. CDR3 size: 15 residues. Germline values: CDR1 MNHEY, CDR2 SMNVEV (reference sequence). The V gene end was trimmed by 5 bases and the J gene end by 9 bases; junction bases not matched to a gene: 11. The CDR3 reads CASSQTGTSLGEQFF. CDR3 nucleotide sequence: TGTGCCAGCAGTCAAACCGGGACTAGCTTGGGTGAGCAGTTCTTC.

The rearrangement joins TRBV2 to TRBJ2-5; D unclear. This CDR3 region has 14 residues. Deletions cut 2 bases from V and 2 bases from J, with 9 bases between. Germline CDR1 reads SNHLY; CDR2 reads FYNNEI. The CDR3 loop is CASSELFTQETQYF. CDR3 nucleotides: TGTGCCAGCAGTGAATTGTTTACTCAAGAGACCCAGTACTTC.

The gene calls are TRBV4-2 and TRBJ1-2, with D tentatively TRBD1 (6 bases). The CDR3 has 17 residues. The germline V and J ends were trimmed by 0 bases and 6 bases, with 20 bases remaining between them. Germline CDR1 LGHNA, CDR2 YNFKEQ. CDR3 region: CASSQDPVGGYNDGYTF. The DNA for the CDR3 is TGTGCCAGCAGCCAAGACCCCGTGGGGGGCTATAATGATGGCTACACCTTC.

The rearrangement uses TRBV13 and TRBJ2-3; TRBD2 aligns across 10 bases. V gave up 2 bases and J gave up 4 bases; unmatched junction bases: 3. This CDR3 spans 15 amino acids. Germline V gene data show CDR1 as PRHDT and CDR2 as FYEKMQ (reference sequence). CDR3 coding DNA: TGTGCCAGCAGCTTAAGCGGGAGGGGAGCAGATACGCAGTATTTT. This encodes CASSLSGRGADTQYF.

In its sample, this clone was seen a few times. J is TRBJ1-2 and V is TRBV5-4; D might be TRBD1 (5 bases). The CDR3 covers 11 residues. Germline assignment: CDR1 SGHNT and CDR2 YYREEE (reference sequence). Trimming cost V 4 bases and J 7 bases, with 8 bases left between them. In DNA form, the CDR3 reads TGTGCCAGCAGCGGGGACGCTGGCTACACCTTC. Residues: CASSGDAGYTF. The full variable domain, rest sourced from reference TRBV5-4 and TRBJ1-2, is ETGVTQSPTHLIKTRGQQVTLRCSSQSGHNTVSWYQQALGQGPQFIFQYYREEENGRGNFPPRFSGLQFPNYSSELNVNALELDDSALYLCASSGDAGYTFGSGTRLTVV.

The genes are TRBV19 and TRBJ1-3; tentative D call: TRBD1 (6 bases). Trimming removed 6 bases from V and 1 base from J, with 16 bases in between. The CDR3 length is 16 residues. From germline, CDR1 is LNHDA and CDR2 SQIVND (reference sequence). CDR3 region: CASSNIVGGSGNTIYF. Here the CDR3 DNA reads TGTGCCAGTAGCAACATCGTAGGGGGATCTGGAAACACCATATATTTT.

The chain is built from TRBV6-5 and TRBJ2-4, with D perhaps TRBD2 (5 bases). This CDR3 is built from 16 residues. Germline V gene lookup returns CDR1 MNHEY and CDR2 SVGAGI. Trimming took 0 bases from V and 1 from J, leaving 10 bases between them. The CDR3 DNA reads TGTGCCAGCAGTTACTCACGGGAATGGGCCAAAAACATTCAGTACTTC. It yields the protein CASSYSREWAKNIQYF.

The chain combines TRBV7-9 with TRBJ1-2; 9 bases align to TRBD1. Germline-derived CDR1 and CDR2 are SEHNR and FQNEAQ (reference sequence). This CDR3 spans 14 amino acids. Unmatched junction bases numbered 9, after V lost 7 bases and J lost 6 bases. CDR3 region: CASTLGQGSDGYTF. Written as DNA, the CDR3 is TGTGCCAGCACCCTTGGACAGGGGTCCGATGGCTACACCTTC. The variable domain in full, with the rest retrieved from reference TRBV7-9 and TRBJ1-2, is DTGVSQNPRHKITKRGQNVTFRCDPISEHNRLYWYRQTLGQGPEFLTYFQNEAQLEKSRLLSDRFSAERPKGSFSTLEIQRTEQGDSAMYLCASTLGQGSDGYTFGSGTRLTVV.

V gene TRBV5-5 combines with J gene TRBJ2-7; unclear D gene. Trimming took off 3 bases at V and 9 bases at J, with 16 bases between the two ends. CDR3 length: 13 residues. Germline assignment: CDR1 SGHKS and CDR2 YYEKEE (reference sequence). DNA of the CDR3: TGTGCCAGCAGCTGGACCGGGCCCGGCGGGCAGTACTTC. Encoded protein: CASSWTGPGGQYF. Based on the CDR3 plus reference TRBV5-5 and TRBJ2-7, the full variable domain is DAGVTQSPTHLIKTRGQQVTLRCSPISGHKSVSWYQQVLGQGPQFIFQYYEKEERGRGNFPDRFSARQFPNYSSELNVNALLLGDSALYLCASSWTGPGGQYFGPGTRLTVT.

CDR3 DNA sequence: TGTGCCAGCAGCCCCGGGACAGGGATTACCTATGGCTACACCTTC. This encodes CASSPGTGITYGYTF. This rearrangement joins TRBV7-9 to TRBJ1-2; 9 positions agree with TRBD1. After removal of 5 bases from V and 4 bases from J, the junction contained 8 bases not matched to a gene. The CDR3 is made up of 15 amino acids. Germline-derived CDR1 and CDR2 are SEHNR and FQNEAQ (reference sequence).

This chain connects TRBV28 to TRBJ2-1, with TRBD1 matching 9 bases. CDR1 and CDR2 (germline): MDHEN, SYDVKM. With 7 bases clipped from V and 8 bases from J, the junction kept 9 bases outside the gene matches. The CDR3 has 14 residues. CDR3 nucleotides: TGTGCCAGCACACTACCGGGACAGGGCTATGAGCAGTTCTTC. Its protein product is CASTLPGQGYEQFF.